Each of the 20 T cell receptor beta chains below was sequenced from the same sample in a study of T cells expressing NK-cell markers. TCRdb re-called the 5' RACE reads; one entry per CDR3 protein, DNA not given. The sample holds 250,000 or so distinct CDR3 sequences. Sequencing was carried out using blood T cells: a sorted CD56 or NKG2C T cell subset, CD4+ or CD8+ T cells, or bulk PBMC T cells (not recorded which). The receptor set was obtained from a woman aged 18 to 75 in good health.

This rearrangement joins TRBV28 to TRBJ1-1; the TRBD1 assignment by TCRdb is unverifiable without DNA. CDR1 is MDHEN and CDR2 is SYDVKM in the germline V gene. The CDR3 has 15 residues. CDR3 amino acids: CASSSQGAGNTEAFF.

The rearrangement links TRBV3-1 to TRBJ1-1; TCRdb's assignment of TRBD1 cannot be checked, as there is no DNA. The CDR3 consists of 15 residues. Per the germline V gene, CDR1 is LGHDT and CDR2 is YNNKEL (reference sequence). The CDR3 is CASSQADRAYTEAFF.

V is TRBV12-3 or TRBV12-4 and J is TRBJ2-1; the D gene TCRdb calls, TRBD2, cannot be checked with no DNA. The CDR3 extends over 18 amino acids. The CDR3 protein is CASSTRTSGGRNRDEQFF.

The chain recombines TRBV20-1 with TRBJ1-6; the TCRdb call, TRBD1, lacks DNA for checking. The CDR3 spans 13 residues. CDR1 and CDR2 from the germline V gene are DFQATT and SNEGSKA (reference sequence). The CDR3 is CSARDTGNSPLHF.

V usage is TRBV7-2 and J usage is TRBJ2-7; without DNA, the TCRdb call of TRBD1 cannot be checked. Looked up from germline, CDR1 is SGHTA and CDR2 is FQGNSA. The CDR3 runs to 13 residues. Here the CDR3 reads CASSLRAAVEQYF.

The genes are TRBV12-3 or TRBV12-4 and TRBJ2-7; TCRdb selects TRBD1, and the lack of DNA leaves this call unchecked. CDR3 size: 15 residues. This CDR3 reads CASSPAALFSYEQYF.

The chain couples TRBV12-5 to TRBJ1-1. CDR1 LGHNT and CDR2 FRNRAP come from the germline V gene. The CDR3 sequence is 12 residues long. The CDR3 loop is CASGWRNTEAFF. Using reference TRBV12-5 and TRBJ1-1 for the parts outside the CDR3, the full variable domain is DARVTQTPRHKVTEMGQEVTMRCQPILGHNTVFWYRQTMMQGLELLAYFRNRAPLDDSGMPKDRFSAEMPDATLATLKIQPSEPRDSAVYFCASGWRNTEAFFGQGTRLTVV.

V is TRBV7-2 and J is TRBJ2-1; TCRdb's assignment of TRBD2 cannot be checked, as there is no DNA. This CDR3 contains 16 residues. Per germline, CDR1 SGHTA and CDR2 FQGNSA. The CDR3 sequence is CASSTSGTRTRKEQFF.

The chain couples TRBV2 to TRBJ2-3. Germline V gene data show CDR1 as SNHLY and CDR2 as FYNNEI. The CDR3 runs 15 residues. CDR3 protein: CASSDVTPSTDTQYF.

This chain uses TRBV7-3 with TRBJ2-2; the TCRdb D gene call, TRBD2, has no DNA to confirm it. The CDR3 is 14 amino acids. Germline V gene data show CDR1 as SGHTA and CDR2 as FQGTGA. The CDR3 region is CASSSREYTGELFF.

The gene calls are TRBV4-3 and TRBJ1-3. This CDR3 spans 17 amino acids. CDR1 and CDR2 from the germline V gene are LGHNA and YSLEER. This CDR3 is CASSLGATRQYGNTIYF.

V and J are TRBV7-2 and TRBJ1-1. Germline values: CDR1 SGHTA, CDR2 FQGNSA. The CDR3 is made up of 13 amino acids. CDR3 region: CASSFKVNTEAFF.

The V call is TRBV20-1, the J call TRBJ2-6. The V gene's germline CDR1 is DFQATT and CDR2 SNEGSKA (reference sequence). The CDR3 sequence is 13 residues long. CDR3 amino acids: CSARDLGANVLTF.

J is TRBJ1-1 and V is TRBV7-2. CDR1 is SGHTA and CDR2 is FQGNSA in the germline V gene. The length of the CDR3 is 15 residues. This chain's CDR3 is CASSLGGVRQIEAFF.

The chain joins TRBV7-2 to TRBJ2-5; TCRdb indicates TRBD1, and absent DNA this call remains unverified. CDR3 length: 16 residues. Germline-derived CDR1 and CDR2 are SGHTA and FQGNSA. This chain's CDR3 is CASSNGGGGWRETQYF.

The chain combines TRBV29-1 with TRBJ2-7; TCRdb outputs TRBD1, but without DNA this stays unchecked. This CDR3 comprises 15 residues. Germline-derived CDR1 and CDR2 are SQVTM and ANQGSEA. The CDR3 loop is CSVERGRTGSYEQYF.

The rearrangement links TRBV12-3 or TRBV12-4 to TRBJ1-1. CDR3 length equals 14 residues. CDR3: CASSSRTVNTEAFF.

The chain is built from TRBV6-1 and TRBJ2-3; with no DNA, the TCRdb D assignment of TRBD1 cannot be verified. Looked up from germline, CDR1 is MNHNS and CDR2 is SASEGT. The CDR3 totals 16 residues. CDR3 in amino acids: CASSRITGPGTDTQYF.

The genes are TRBV29-1 and TRBJ2-5; TCRdb selects TRBD1, and the lack of DNA leaves this call unchecked. The CDR3 totals 13 residues. Germline loops: CDR1 SQVTM, CDR2 ANQGSEA. The chain's CDR3 is CSVWAGERETQYF.

The rearrangement uses TRBV21-1 and TRBJ1-1; TCRdb's D gene call, TRBD1, goes unchecked for lack of DNA. TRBV21-1 is noted as a pseudogene. The length of the CDR3 is 14 residues. CDR3 amino acids: CASSKAGRGTEAFF.